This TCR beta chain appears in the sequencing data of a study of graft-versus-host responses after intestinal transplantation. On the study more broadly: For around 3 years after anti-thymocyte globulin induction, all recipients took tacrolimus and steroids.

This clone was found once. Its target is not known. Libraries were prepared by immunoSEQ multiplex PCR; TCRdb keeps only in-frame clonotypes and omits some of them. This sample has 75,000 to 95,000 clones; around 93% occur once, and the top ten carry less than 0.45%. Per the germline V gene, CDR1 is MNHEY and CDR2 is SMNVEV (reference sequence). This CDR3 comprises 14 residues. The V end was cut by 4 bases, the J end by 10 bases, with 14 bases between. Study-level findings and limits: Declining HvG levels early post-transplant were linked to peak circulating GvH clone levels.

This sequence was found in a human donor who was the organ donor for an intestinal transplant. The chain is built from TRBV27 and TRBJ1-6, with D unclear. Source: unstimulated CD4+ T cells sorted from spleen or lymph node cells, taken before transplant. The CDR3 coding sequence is TGTGCCAGCAGTTGGGCCTCCTTCTGGTCACCCCTCCACTTT. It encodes CASSWASFWSPLHF.